This T cell receptor beta chain was observed in a study of CD8 T cells in Susac syndrome. Study context: Patients with Susac syndrome were therapy-naive, on corticosteroids, or on intravenous immunoglobulin alone at the time that blood was drawn.

TCR beta sequences were obtained from blood CD8+ and CD4+ T cells. In Susac syndrome patients, recently defined diagnostic criteria for definite or probable disease were met. Germline V gene lookup returns CDR1 SQVTM and CDR2 ANQGSEA. The CDR3 covers 13 residues. J gave up 1 base and V 6 bases, and 4 bases lay outside the gene matches. RNA, at roughly 0.45 to 1 ug, was reverse transcribed with random hexamers. It was immunoSEQ multiplex PCR that amplified TCR beta CDR3 across 54 Vbeta and 13 Jbeta. TCRdb processed the immunoSEQ multiplex PCR reads anew with MiXCR; each CDR3 protein has one entry. This repertoire shows 200,000 or so distinct CDR3 sequences, almost 96% found once; its top ten account for approximately 0.1%.

The sequence came from a human donor with Susac syndrome. Sequenced: CD4+ T cells from PBMCs. The V gene is TRBV29-1, the J gene TRBJ2-5; 8 bases match TRBD2. The CDR3 loop reads CSVSGLAQETQYF. CDR3 sequence (DNA): TGCAGCGTCTCTGGACTAGCCCAAGAGACCCAGTACTTC.